Following are 14 T cell receptor beta chains from one sample sequenced in a study of blood T cell repertoires in COVID-19. Some clones are missing from TCRdb's copy, which holds only in-frame ones; the method was immunoSEQ multiplex PCR. The sample has around 160,000 clones; 85% to 90% are singletons. The sample was peripheral blood. These receptor sequences come from a woman between 65 and 79 years old with COVID-19, enrolled during active disease.

This sequence joins TRBV18 and TRBJ2-7; no definite D call. The CDR3 consists of 13 residues. V gave up 5 bases and J gave up 4 bases, with 12 bases separating them. CDR1 KGHSH and CDR2 LQKENI come from the germline V gene. The CDR3 loop reads CASSVFGLYEQYF. Here the CDR3 DNA reads TGTGCCAGCTCAGTTTTTGGGCTATACGAGCAGTACTTC. Full variable domain (remainder filled in from reference TRBV18 and TRBJ2-7): NAGVMQNPRHLVRRRGQEARLRCSPMKGHSHVYWYRQLPEEGLKFMVYLQKENIIDESGMPKERFSAEFPKEGPSILRIQQVVRGDSAAYFCASSVFGLYEQYFGPGTRLTVT.

DNA of the CDR3: TGCGCCAGCAGCTTGCGACACGGAGATACGCAGTATTTT. This encodes CASSLRHGDTQYF. The V and J genes are TRBV5-1 and TRBJ2-3; D ambiguous. V lost 1 base, J lost 5 bases, and 8 bases lay in between. The CDR3 is 13 amino acids. CDR1 SGHRS and CDR2 YFSETQ come from the germline V gene.

The chain combines TRBV3-1 (or the pseudogene TRBV3-2) with TRBJ1-6, with no clear D. CDR3 length: 16 amino acids. V was clipped by 0 bases and J by 1 base, with 7 bases between them. Germline V gene lookup returns CDR1 LGHDT and CDR2 YNNKEL (reference sequence). Here the CDR3 reads CASSQDEVSYNSPLHF. The CDR3 region has the DNA TGTGCCAGCAGCCAAGATGAGGTGTCCTATAATTCACCCCTCCACTTT.

The V call is TRBV4-1, the J call TRBJ1-5; tentative D call: TRBD1 (6 bases). Germline CDR1 is MGHRA and CDR2 is YSYEKL. Trimming left V 0 bases short and J 5 bases short, with 20 bases between. This CDR3 is 18 amino acids long. The CDR3 reads CASSQDFLRGGVHQPQHF. Here the CDR3 DNA reads TGCGCCAGCAGCCAAGATTTCCTGCGGGGGGGCGTTCATCAGCCCCAGCATTTT.

Only a few counts were recorded for this clone. The chain is built from TRBV19 and TRBJ1-4, with 7 bases identical to TRBD1. The CDR3 is 13 amino acids. Germline-derived CDR1 and CDR2 are LNHDA and SQIVND (reference sequence). V gave up 4 bases and J gave up 10 bases; unmatched junction bases: 6. The DNA of the CDR3 is TGTGCCAGTAGTACCGGGACAGTCGGAAAACTGTTTTTT. This sequence encodes CASSTGTVGKLFF.

The V and J genes are TRBV18 and TRBJ2-3, with D hard to call. The ends were cut back, 3 bases at V and 0 bases at J, with 4 bases in the middle. This CDR3 spans 13 amino acids. Germline CDR1 KGHSH, CDR2 LQKENI. The CDR3 DNA follows: TGTGCCAGCTCACCTCAAAGCACAGATACGCAGTATTTT. Translation gives CASSPQSTDTQYF.

This clone has just one count. The chain is built from TRBV7-2 and TRBJ2-1, with D possibly matching TRBD2 (5 bases). Trimming removed 4 bases at V and 6 bases at J, with 16 bases between. The CDR3 contains 15 residues. CDR1 and CDR2 (germline): SGHTA, FQGNSA. Here the CDR3 DNA reads TGTGCCAGCAGCTCTAAGGGCTCGGGATCCAATGAGCAGTTCTTC. It encodes CASSSKGSGSNEQFF.

The chain links TRBV29-1 to TRBJ1-2; 7 nucleotides align to TRBD1. Germline V gene lookup returns CDR1 SQVTM and CDR2 ANQGSEA. Trimming removed 6 bases from V and 4 bases from J; junction bases left unmatched: 8. The CDR3 contains 13 residues. The CDR3 bases are TGCAGCGTGGGGACAGTCTATTCCTATGGCTACACCTTC. Translating it yields CSVGTVYSYGYTF.

The genes are TRBV18 and TRBJ2-7; D not resolved. V lost 6 bases to trimming and J lost 1 base, with 13 bases between them. This CDR3 is built from 14 residues. Germline V CDR1 and CDR2: KGHSH, LQKENI. The CDR3 region is CASSPLRSSYEQYF. As DNA, the CDR3 is TGTGCCAGCTCCCCCCTACGGTCTTCCTACGAGCAGTACTTC. The full variable domain, its missing parts supplied by reference TRBV18 and TRBJ2-7, is NAGVMQNPRHLVRRRGQEARLRCSPMKGHSHVYWYRQLPEEGLKFMVYLQKENIIDESGMPKERFSAEFPKEGPSILRIQQVVRGDSAAYFCASSPLRSSYEQYFGPGTRLTVT.

The chain carries TRBV3-1 (or the pseudogene TRBV3-2) and TRBJ1-5, with D maybe TRBD1 (5 bases). The CDR3 contains 17 residues. The V gene lost 4 bases and the J gene lost 4 bases, with 20 bases spanning the gap. The germline gives CDR1 LGHDT, CDR2 YNNKEL (reference sequence). The CDR3 reads CASSLGFGTPNNQPQHF. The CDR3 coding sequence is TGTGCCAGCAGCCTGGGCTTCGGGACTCCCAATAATCAGCCCCAGCATTTT.

The chain recombines TRBV28 with TRBJ1-5; unclear D gene. CDR3 size: 15 residues. CDR1 and CDR2 (germline): MDHEN, SYDVKM. V lost 5 bases to trimming and J lost 7 bases, with 18 bases between them. The CDR3 here is CASSVWTDLGQPQHF. The CDR3 nucleotides are TGTGCCAGCAGTGTGTGGACGGACTTGGGACAGCCCCAGCATTTT.

This clone came up once. The chain carries TRBV4-1 and TRBJ2-2, with 13 bases lining up with TRBD2. J was trimmed by 4 bases and V by 4 bases; bases with no gene match: 3. This CDR3 has 16 amino acids. Germline V gene data show CDR1 as MGHRA and CDR2 as YSYEKL. The CDR3 spells CASSRGLAGVTGELFF. The DNA of the CDR3 is TGCGCCAGCAGCCGAGGACTAGCGGGGGTCACCGGGGAGCTGTTTTTT.

The chain carries TRBV12-1 and TRBJ1-4; TRBD1, the table's D call, lacks a check against the DNA. TRBV12-1 is annotated as a pseudogene. CDR3 size: 18 residues. The CDR3 coding sequence is TGTGCCAGCAGCTACCTTAACCGACAGCAACCGCCTAATGAAAAACTGTTTTTT. This encodes CASSYLNRQQPPNEKLFF.

This clone was seen a few times. V gene TRBV2 combines with J gene TRBJ1-2, with TRBD1 as a possible D gene (5 bases). V shed 6 bases and J shed 0 bases, with 14 bases lying between them. Per germline, CDR1 SNHLY and CDR2 FYNNEI. The CDR3 extends over 15 amino acids. The CDR3 region has the DNA TGTGCCAGCAGGAGCCTAACAGGAGCTAACTATGGCTACACCTTC. This translates into CASRSLTGANYGYTF. Full variable domain (remainder filled in from reference TRBV2 and TRBJ1-2): EPEVTQTPSHQVTQMGQEVILRCVPISNHLYFYWYRQILGQKVEFLVSFYNNEISEKSEIFDDQFSVERPDGSNFTLKIRSTKLEDSAMYFCASRSLTGANYGYTFGSGTRLTVV.